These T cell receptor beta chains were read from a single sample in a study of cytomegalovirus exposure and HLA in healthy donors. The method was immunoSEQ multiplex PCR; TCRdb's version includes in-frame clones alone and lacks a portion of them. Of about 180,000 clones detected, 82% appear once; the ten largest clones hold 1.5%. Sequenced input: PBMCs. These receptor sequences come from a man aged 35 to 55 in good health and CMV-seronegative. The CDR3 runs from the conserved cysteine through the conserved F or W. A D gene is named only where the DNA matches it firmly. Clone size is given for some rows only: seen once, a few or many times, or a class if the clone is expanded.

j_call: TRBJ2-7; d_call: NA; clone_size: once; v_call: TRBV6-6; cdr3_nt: TGTGCCAGCAGGGGTCCGGGTGGCGACGAGCAGTACTTC; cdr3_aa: CASRGPGGDEQYF
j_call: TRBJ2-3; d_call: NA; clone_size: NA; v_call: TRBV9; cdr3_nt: TGTGCCAGCAGCGTAGTATATCCTAGCTGGGATACGCAGTATTTT; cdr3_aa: CASSVVYPSWDTQYF
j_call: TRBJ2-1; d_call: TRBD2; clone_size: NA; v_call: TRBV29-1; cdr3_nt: TGCAGCGTTACCCTAGCGGGGGGCTCCTACAATGAGCAGTTCTTC; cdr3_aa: CSVTLAGGSYNEQFF
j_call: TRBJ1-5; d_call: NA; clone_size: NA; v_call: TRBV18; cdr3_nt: TGTGCCAGCTCACCAATGGAGGCGGGCAATCAGCCCCAGCATTTT; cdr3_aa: CASSPMEAGNQPQHF
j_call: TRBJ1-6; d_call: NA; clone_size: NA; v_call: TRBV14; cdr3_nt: TGTGCCAGCAGCCAAGAAGGGCAGGGAGGCTCACCCCTCCACTTT; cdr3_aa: CASSQEGQGGSPLHF
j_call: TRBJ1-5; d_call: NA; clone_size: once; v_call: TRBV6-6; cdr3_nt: TGTGCCAGCAGTTACGCACGGGATAACAATCAGCCCCAGCATTTT; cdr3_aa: CASSYARDNNQPQHF
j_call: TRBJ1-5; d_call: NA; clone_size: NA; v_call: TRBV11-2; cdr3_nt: TGTGCCAGCAGCTTAGACAGAAATCAGCCCCAGCATTTT; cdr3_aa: CASSLDRNQPQHF
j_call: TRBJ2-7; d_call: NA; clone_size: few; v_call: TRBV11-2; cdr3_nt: TGTGCCAGCAGCTTCGGTACCTCCTACGAGCAGTACTTC; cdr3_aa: CASSFGTSYEQYF
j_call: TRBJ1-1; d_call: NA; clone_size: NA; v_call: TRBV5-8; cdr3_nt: TGTGCCAGCAGCCCCAGAACAGCAGGCGCTTTCTTT; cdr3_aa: CASSPRTAGAFF
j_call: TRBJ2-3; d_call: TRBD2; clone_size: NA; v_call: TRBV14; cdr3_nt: TGTGCCAGCAGCCCCTTTAGCGGGGGGGCCCGGACAGATACGCAGTATTTT; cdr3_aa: CASSPFSGGARTDTQYF
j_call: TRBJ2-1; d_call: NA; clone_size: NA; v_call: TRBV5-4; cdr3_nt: TGTGCCAGCAGCCCGGCGAGGGGGGGCCTCTACAATGAGCAGTTCTTC; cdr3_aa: CASSPARGGLYNEQFF
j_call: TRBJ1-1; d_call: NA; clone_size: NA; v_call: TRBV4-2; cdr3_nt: TGTGCCAGCAGCCAGTTGGCAGGCCCGTCGGCTGAAGCTTTCTTT; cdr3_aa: CASSQLAGPSAEAFF
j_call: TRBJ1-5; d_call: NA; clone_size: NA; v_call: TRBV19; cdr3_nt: TGTGCCAGTAGTATAGATCGGGGATTGAATCAGCCCCAGCATTTT; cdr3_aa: CASSIDRGLNQPQHF
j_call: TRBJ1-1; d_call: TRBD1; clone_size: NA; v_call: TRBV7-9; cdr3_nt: TGTGCCAGCAGCTCACAGGGGGGAACTGAAGCTTTCTTT; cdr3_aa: CASSSQGGTEAFF
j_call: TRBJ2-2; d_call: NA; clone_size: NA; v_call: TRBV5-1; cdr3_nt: TGCGCCAGCAGCTTGGCCAGAGGGGAGGCCCCCGGGGAGCTGTTTTTT; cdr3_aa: CASSLARGEAPGELFF
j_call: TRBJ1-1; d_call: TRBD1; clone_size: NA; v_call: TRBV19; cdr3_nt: TGTGCCAGTAGTATTCGGGGGACAGGGCGAGCTTTCTTT; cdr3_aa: CASSIRGTGRAFF
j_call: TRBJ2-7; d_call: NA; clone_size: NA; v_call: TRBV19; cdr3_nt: TGTGCCAGTAGTATAGGTGGGCCGACTACCGAGCAGTACTTC; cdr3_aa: CASSIGGPTTEQYF
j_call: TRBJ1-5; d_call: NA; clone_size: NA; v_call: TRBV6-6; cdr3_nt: TGTGCCACACGAGGAAGCAATCAGCCCCAGCATTTT; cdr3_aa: CATRGSNQPQHF